What follows are 29 T cell receptor beta chains derived from one specimen sequenced in a study of T cell responses to AZD1222 COVID-19 vaccine. The protocol was immunoSEQ multiplex PCR, while the TCRdb copy is restricted to in-frame clones and leaves out a portion. There are roughly 180,000 clones in the sample; 92% occur only once, and more than 1.5% lies in the top ten. The source material was peripheral blood, sampled 28 days after the second AZD1222 dose. All receptors come from an adult who received the AZD1222 COVID-19 vaccine.

This clone was observed a handful of times. V and J are TRBV5-4 and TRBJ1-6, with 7 bases identical to TRBD1. The junction had 2 bases not matched to a gene; V was cut back by 4 bases and J by 7 bases. Germline loops: CDR1 SGHNT, CDR2 YYREEE (reference sequence). The CDR3 is 13 residues long. This CDR3 reads CASSLQGNSPLHF. CDR3 DNA sequence: TGTGCCAGCAGCCTACAGGGGAATTCACCCCTCCACTTT.

The gene calls are TRBV19 and TRBJ1-2, with TRBD1 identical over 8 bases. The trim removed 0 bases at V and 4 bases at J, leaving 10 bases unmatched. CDR1 is LNHDA and CDR2 is SQIVND in the germline V gene (reference sequence). This CDR3 has 17 amino acids. The CDR3 protein is CASSIDLRGQGIYGYTF. The CDR3 DNA reads TGTGCCAGTAGTATAGATCTGAGAGGACAGGGCATCTATGGCTACACCTTC.

On this clone: A junction end diverges from the germline sequence, so it may reflect a read error. V is TRBV7-9 and J is TRBJ2-1; 9 nucleotides agree with TRBD2. In germline, CDR1 is SEHNR, CDR2 FQNEAQ (reference sequence). This CDR3 is built from 12 residues. The CDR3 protein is CASSSSGAERLF. The CDR3, as DNA: TGTGCCAGCAGTTCTAGCGGGGCCGAGAGACTCTTC. The full variable domain, with the rest looked up from reference TRBV7-9 and TRBJ2-1, is DTGVSQNPRHKITKRGQNVTFRCDPISEHNRLYWYRQTLGQGPEFLTYFQNEAQLEKSRLLSDRFSAERPKGSFSTLEIQRTEQGDSAMYLCASSSSGAERLFGPGTRLTVL.

A single count supports this clone. This sequence joins TRBV24-1 and TRBJ2-1; no reliable D call. V lost 4 bases and J 4 bases, leaving 13 bases between the germline ends. The length of the CDR3 is 15 residues. Germline V gene data show CDR1 as KGHDR and CDR2 as SFDVKD. CDR3 protein: CATSEPAASYNEQFF. CDR3 DNA sequence: TGTGCCACCAGTGAGCCAGCAGCGAGTTACAATGAGCAGTTCTTC.

This clone has a single count. V and J are TRBV29-1 and TRBJ2-1; 9 nucleotides align to TRBD2. Germline V gene lookup returns CDR1 SQVTM and CDR2 ANQGSEA. With V trimmed by 7 bases and J by 4 bases, 5 bases remained unmatched. CDR3 length: 13 amino acids. The CDR3 DNA reads TGCAGCGATAGGACTAGCGAGTACAATGAGCAGTTCTTC. It codes for CSDRTSEYNEQFF.

This chain joins TRBV3-1 (or the pseudogene TRBV3-2) and TRBJ2-5; 10 bases map to TRBD2. CDR3 length equals 19 residues. Germline values: CDR1 LGHDT, CDR2 YNNKEL (reference sequence). Losses at the gene ends were 1 base for V and 2 bases for J; bases not matched to a gene: 13. The CDR3 spells CASSQGARSLLAGQETQYF. CDR3 bases: TGTGCCAGCAGCCAAGGGGCAAGGTCCCTACTAGCGGGGCAAGAGACCCAGTACTTC.

The chain combines TRBV5-1 with TRBJ2-3; 8 positions agree with TRBD1. The CDR3 loop spans 15 amino acids. With V trimmed by 4 bases and J by 2 bases, 6 bases remained unmatched. Per germline, CDR1 SGHRS and CDR2 YFSETQ. The CDR3 nucleotides read TGCGCCAGCAGCATACAGACAGGGGCCACAGATACGCAGTATTTT. Protein: CASSIQTGATDTQYF.

The chain employs TRBV15 and TRBJ1-2; the match to TRBD1 covers 8 bases. Trimming removed 3 bases from V and 1 base from J; junction bases left unmatched: 1. The CDR3 is 14 amino acids. Germline assignment: CDR1 LNHNV and CDR2 YYDKDF (reference sequence). CDR3 in DNA: TGTGCCACCAGCAGGGACAGGGTTAACTATGGCTACACCTTC. It translates to CATSRDRVNYGYTF.

V gene TRBV7-9 combines with J gene TRBJ1-2, with D possibly being TRBD1 (6 bases). Trimming removed 5 bases at V and 4 bases at J, with 20 bases between. The CDR3 spans 16 residues. From germline, CDR1 is SEHNR and CDR2 FQNEAQ (reference sequence). The CDR3 region has the DNA TGTGCCAGCAGCAACCCTCAGAAAACAGGGCCCTATGGCTACACCTTC. It yields the protein CASSNPQKTGPYGYTF.

The chain recombines TRBV29-1 with TRBJ1-4, with unresolved D. CDR3 length: 11 residues. Germline V gives CDR1 SQVTM, CDR2 ANQGSEA. Trimming took off 6 bases at V and 5 bases at J, with 7 bases between the two ends. CDR3 sequence: CSVSANEKLFF. The DNA for the CDR3 is TGCAGCGTCAGCGCGAATGAAAAACTGTTTTTT. The full variable domain, in which reference TRBV29-1 and TRBJ1-4 provide the parts outside the CDR3, is SAVISQKPSRDICQRGTSLTIQCQVDSQVTMMFWYRQQPGQSLTLIATANQGSEATYESGFVIDKFPISRPNLTFSTLTVSNMSPEDSSIYLCSVSANEKLFFGSGTQLSVL.

This chain joins TRBV7-9 and TRBJ2-1, with no clear D. The germline V and J ends were trimmed by 4 bases and 5 bases, with 12 bases remaining between them. This CDR3 contains 14 residues. Germline V gene data show CDR1 as SEHNR and CDR2 as FQNEAQ (reference sequence). The CDR3 reads CASSSLQQNNEQFF. The CDR3 DNA is TGTGCCAGCAGCTCCCTCCAGCAAAACAATGAGCAGTTCTTC. Using reference TRBV7-9 and TRBJ2-1 for the parts outside the CDR3, the full variable domain is DTGVSQNPRHKITKRGQNVTFRCDPISEHNRLYWYRQTLGQGPEFLTYFQNEAQLEKSRLLSDRFSAERPKGSFSTLEIQRTEQGDSAMYLCASSSLQQNNEQFFGPGTRLTVL.

The chain combines TRBV24-1 with TRBJ2-1; D gene uncertain. CDR1 and CDR2 (germline): KGHDR, SFDVKD. CDR3 length: 12 amino acids. V lost 1 base, J lost 4 bases, and 1 base lay in between. CDR3 protein: CATSDFYNEQFF. Written as DNA, the CDR3 is TGTGCCACCAGTGATTTTTACAATGAGCAGTTCTTC.

The chain links TRBV3-1 (or the pseudogene TRBV3-2) to TRBJ1-2, with 9 nucleotides matching TRBD1. CDR1 and CDR2 from the germline V gene are LGHDT and YNNKEL (reference sequence). This CDR3 has 16 residues. The V segment lost 3 bases and the J segment 1 base; nucleotides outside the gene matches: 6. The CDR3 sequence: CASSQRDREYNYGYTF. The CDR3 nucleotides are TGTGCCAGCAGCCAGAGGGACAGGGAGTATAACTATGGCTACACCTTC.

The rearrangement uses TRBV7-3 and TRBJ1-1; D remains ambiguous. Per germline, CDR1 SGHTA and CDR2 FQGTGA. With 4 bases removed from V and 6 bases from J, the gap between germline ends came to 15 bases. The CDR3 covers 14 residues. The CDR3 bases are TGTGCCAGCAGCTCTCATTCTTCCGGTCCTGAAGCTTTCTTT. This encodes CASSSHSSGPEAFF.

The rearrangement uses TRBV2 and TRBJ1-2; 7 nucleotides align to TRBD1. The length of the CDR3 is 13 residues. V was pared by 10 bases and J by 9 bases, with 14 bases of the junction left unmatched. Germline V gene data show CDR1 as SNHLY and CDR2 as FYNNEI. CDR3 DNA: TGTGCCACCATAAGGGGGCCTACCGGGAGCTACACCTTC. This encodes CATIRGPTGSYTF.

The V gene is TRBV7-3, the J gene TRBJ1-2; no clear D gene. Trimming pared 10 bases from V and 6 bases from J, leaving 18 bases between. Germline lookup yields CDR1 SGHTA and CDR2 FQGTGA. The CDR3 is 13 residues long. Here the CDR3 reads CAITRRISDGYTF. The DNA for the CDR3 is TGTGCCATCACCCGACGGATTTCGGATGGCTACACCTTC.

The rearrangement joins TRBV27 to TRBJ2-5; 10 bases fit TRBD1. This CDR3 has 16 amino acids. CDR1 is MNHEY and CDR2 is SMNVEV in the germline V gene (reference sequence). V trimming: 5 bases; J trimming: 5 bases; junction bases outside the gene matches: 11. The CDR3 loop is CASSGRDRGLWETQYF. CDR3 DNA sequence: TGTGCCAGCAGTGGGCGGGACAGGGGATTATGGGAGACCCAGTACTTC.

The rearrangement uses TRBV30 and TRBJ1-1; D is uncertain. The V and J ends lost 3 bases and 7 bases respectively, with 15 bases between them. From germline, CDR1 is GTSNPN and CDR2 SVGIG (reference sequence). The CDR3 is made up of 13 amino acids. The CDR3 region is CAWSKTKWVEAFF. The CDR3 DNA reads as TGTGCCTGGAGCAAGACGAAGTGGGTTGAAGCTTTCTTT. Based on the CDR3 plus reference TRBV30 and TRBJ1-1, the full variable domain is SQTIHQWPATLVQPVGSPLSLECTVEGTSNPNLYWYRQAAGRGLQLLFYSVGIGQISSEVPQNLSASRPQDRQFILSSKKLLLSDSGFYLCAWSKTKWVEAFFGQGTRLTVV.

This chain joins TRBV28 and TRBJ1-2; D is unresolved. Germline-derived CDR1 and CDR2 are MDHEN and SYDVKM. Deletions cut 5 bases from V and 6 bases from J, with 13 bases between. CDR3 length equals 13 residues. CDR3 nucleotide sequence: TGTGCCAGCAGTCCCCGGGGTCGGGATGGCTACACCTTC. Protein: CASSPRGRDGYTF.

The gene calls are TRBV12-3 or TRBV12-4 and TRBJ2-1; D is unclear. This CDR3 comprises 11 residues. V gave up 5 bases and J gave up 13 bases, with 12 bases separating them. CDR3 bases: TGTGCCAGCAGTGAAATGTCCCCTCAGTTCTTC. Protein product: CASSEMSPQFF.

CDR3 nucleotides: TGTGCCAGCAGCCAAAGAGAACCGGGACAGACACAAGAGACCCAGTACTTC. It encodes CASSQREPGQTQETQYF. The rearrangement uses TRBV3-1 (or the pseudogene TRBV3-2) and TRBJ2-5; 7 positions agree with TRBD1. The germline V gene encodes CDR1 LGHDT and CDR2 YNNKEL (reference sequence). The CDR3 extends over 17 amino acids. V was clipped by 2 bases and J by 2 bases; unmatched bases: 11.

V gene TRBV9 combines with J gene TRBJ2-7; D is perhaps TRBD2 (6 bases). Trimming left V 0 bases short and J 7 bases short, with 11 bases between. Germline loops: CDR1 SGDLS, CDR2 YYNGEE. This CDR3 is built from 13 residues. The DNA of the CDR3 is TGTGCCAGCAGCGTAGATTCGGGGAGGGAGCAGTACTTC. The encoded protein is CASSVDSGREQYF.

The V call is TRBV24-1, the J call TRBJ1-1; D perhaps matches TRBD1 (5 bases). The CDR3 loop spans 13 amino acids. V was pared by 6 bases and J by 4 bases, with 11 bases between. CDR1 is KGHDR and CDR2 is SFDVKD in the germline V gene. The CDR3 protein is CATSQGASTEAFF. CDR3 in DNA: TGTGCCACCAGTCAGGGTGCGAGCACTGAAGCTTTCTTT.

In its sample, this clone was seen once. The genes are TRBV7-2 and TRBJ2-1; tentative D call: TRBD2 (5 bases). CDR3 length equals 14 residues. V was cut by 0 bases and J by 7 bases, with 10 bases left in between. Per germline, CDR1 SGHTA and CDR2 FQGNSA. The CDR3 sequence: CASSLAGAWNEQFF. The CDR3 DNA reads TGTGCCAGCAGCTTAGCGGGAGCGTGGAATGAGCAGTTCTTC.

V is TRBV7-2 and J is TRBJ1-5; D remains unclear. The CDR3 is 13 residues long. Between the trimmed V and J ends, which lost 4 bases and 2 bases, there was a span of 6 bases. Germline CDR1 reads SGHTA; CDR2 reads FQGNSA. Written as DNA, the CDR3 is TGTGCCAGCAGCTCCTGGGGCAATCAGCCCCAGCATTTT. It is translated as CASSSWGNQPQHF. The full variable domain, completed using reference TRBV7-2 and TRBJ1-5, is GAGVSQSPSNKVTEKGKDVELRCDPISGHTALYWYRQSLGQGLEFLIYFQGNSAPDKSGLPSDRFSAERTGGSVSTLTIQRTQQEDSAVYLCASSSWGNQPQHFGDGTRLSIL.

This clone was found once. The chain carries TRBV19 and TRBJ1-1, with D perhaps matching TRBD1 (5 bases). V shed 1 base and J shed 4 bases, with 7 bases lying between them. The CDR3 spans 13 residues. Germline values: CDR1 LNHDA, CDR2 SQIVND (reference sequence). The CDR3 sequence is CASSIVGGTEAFF. Written as DNA, the CDR3 is TGTGCCAGTAGTATAGTTGGGGGCACTGAAGCTTTCTTT.

The CDR3 DNA sequence: TGTGCCAGCAGCCAACCTACACGGAACACTGAAGCTTTCTTT. Its protein is CASSQPTRNTEAFF. The V gene is TRBV3-1 (or the pseudogene TRBV3-2), the J gene TRBJ1-1; no definite D call. The CDR3 runs to 14 residues. Trimming stripped 2 bases from V and 1 base from J, with 8 bases between. Germline V gene sequence: CDR1 LGHDT, CDR2 YNNKEL (reference sequence).

The chain recombines TRBV9 with TRBJ2-1, with 9 bases identical to TRBD1. CDR3 length equals 14 residues. Germline V CDR1 and CDR2: SGDLS, YYNGEE. After removal of 3 bases from V and 7 bases from J, the junction contained 5 bases not matched to a gene. Here the CDR3 reads CASSGTGGGNEQFF. The CDR3 DNA sequence: TGTGCCAGCAGCGGAACAGGGGGCGGGAATGAGCAGTTCTTC. The full variable domain, rest sourced from reference TRBV9 and TRBJ2-1, is DSGVTQTPKHLITATGQRVTLRCSPRSGDLSVYWYQQSLDQGLQFLIQYYNGEERAKGNILERFSAQQFPDLHSELNLSSLELGDSALYFCASSGTGGGNEQFFGPGTRLTVL.

On this clone itself: Other DNA sequences of this sample code for an identical CDR3. The chain joins TRBV18 to TRBJ2-7; D is possibly TRBD2 (5 bases). Germline lookup yields CDR1 KGHSH and CDR2 LQKENI. Deletions cut 3 bases from V and 6 bases from J, with 12 bases between. This CDR3 has 13 amino acids. This CDR3 reads CASSPGEGREQYF. The CDR3 DNA is TGTGCCAGCTCACCCGGCGAGGGTCGCGAGCAGTACTTC. Using reference TRBV18 and TRBJ2-7 for the parts outside the CDR3, the full variable domain is NAGVMQNPRHLVRRRGQEARLRCSPMKGHSHVYWYRQLPEEGLKFMVYLQKENIIDESGMPKERFSAEFPKEGPSILRIQQVVRGDSAAYFCASSPGEGREQYFGPGTRLTVT.